The present T cell receptor beta chain was sequenced within a study of T cells after yellow fever vaccination. Study-wide results and limits: Overall, a small share of clonotypes was seen in both CD4 and CD8 compartments. Researchers cautioned that FACS-sorted repertoires could harbor abundant clonotypes contaminating from the bulk population.

The CDR3 length is 15 residues. Germline lookup yields CDR1 SGHRS and CDR2 YFSETQ. V was clipped by 4 bases and J by 2 bases, with 16 bases between them. Remarks on this clonotype: The antigen is unknown.

One entry per CDR3 protein, called by TCRdb with MiXCR from the 5' RACE reads. The sample lists some 300,000 distinct CDR3 sequences; approximately 11% were seen once. The TCR comes from a man younger than 35 who received the YFV17D yellow fever vaccine. This chain uses TRBV5-1 with TRBJ2-7, with a weak D call TRBD1 (6 bases). Sequencing used CD4+ T cells sorted from PBMCs, obtained 45 days after the yellow fever booster vaccination. The CDR3 sequence is CASSRGTNRAYEQYF. The CDR3 bases are TGCGCCAGCAGCCGAGGGACCAACAGGGCCTACGAGCAGTACTTC. The variable domain in full, completed from reference TRBV5-1 and TRBJ2-7, reads KAGVTQTPRYLIKTRGQQVTLSCSPISGHRSVSWYQQTPGQGLQFLFEYFSETQRNKGNFPGRFSGRQFSNSRSEMNVSTLELGDSALYLCASSRGTNRAYEQYFGPGTRLTVT.